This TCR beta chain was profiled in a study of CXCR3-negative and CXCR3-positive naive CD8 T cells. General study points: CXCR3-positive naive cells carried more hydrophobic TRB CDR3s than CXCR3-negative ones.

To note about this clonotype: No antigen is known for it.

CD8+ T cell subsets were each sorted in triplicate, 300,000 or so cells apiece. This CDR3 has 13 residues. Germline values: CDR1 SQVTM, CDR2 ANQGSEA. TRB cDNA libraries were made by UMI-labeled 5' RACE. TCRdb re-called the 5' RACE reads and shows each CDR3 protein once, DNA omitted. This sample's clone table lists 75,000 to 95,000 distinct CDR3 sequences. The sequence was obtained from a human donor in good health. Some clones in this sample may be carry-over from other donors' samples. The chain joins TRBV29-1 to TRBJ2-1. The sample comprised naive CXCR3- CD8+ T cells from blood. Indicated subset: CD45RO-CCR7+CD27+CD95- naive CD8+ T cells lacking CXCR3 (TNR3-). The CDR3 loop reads CSVEDLAENEQFF.